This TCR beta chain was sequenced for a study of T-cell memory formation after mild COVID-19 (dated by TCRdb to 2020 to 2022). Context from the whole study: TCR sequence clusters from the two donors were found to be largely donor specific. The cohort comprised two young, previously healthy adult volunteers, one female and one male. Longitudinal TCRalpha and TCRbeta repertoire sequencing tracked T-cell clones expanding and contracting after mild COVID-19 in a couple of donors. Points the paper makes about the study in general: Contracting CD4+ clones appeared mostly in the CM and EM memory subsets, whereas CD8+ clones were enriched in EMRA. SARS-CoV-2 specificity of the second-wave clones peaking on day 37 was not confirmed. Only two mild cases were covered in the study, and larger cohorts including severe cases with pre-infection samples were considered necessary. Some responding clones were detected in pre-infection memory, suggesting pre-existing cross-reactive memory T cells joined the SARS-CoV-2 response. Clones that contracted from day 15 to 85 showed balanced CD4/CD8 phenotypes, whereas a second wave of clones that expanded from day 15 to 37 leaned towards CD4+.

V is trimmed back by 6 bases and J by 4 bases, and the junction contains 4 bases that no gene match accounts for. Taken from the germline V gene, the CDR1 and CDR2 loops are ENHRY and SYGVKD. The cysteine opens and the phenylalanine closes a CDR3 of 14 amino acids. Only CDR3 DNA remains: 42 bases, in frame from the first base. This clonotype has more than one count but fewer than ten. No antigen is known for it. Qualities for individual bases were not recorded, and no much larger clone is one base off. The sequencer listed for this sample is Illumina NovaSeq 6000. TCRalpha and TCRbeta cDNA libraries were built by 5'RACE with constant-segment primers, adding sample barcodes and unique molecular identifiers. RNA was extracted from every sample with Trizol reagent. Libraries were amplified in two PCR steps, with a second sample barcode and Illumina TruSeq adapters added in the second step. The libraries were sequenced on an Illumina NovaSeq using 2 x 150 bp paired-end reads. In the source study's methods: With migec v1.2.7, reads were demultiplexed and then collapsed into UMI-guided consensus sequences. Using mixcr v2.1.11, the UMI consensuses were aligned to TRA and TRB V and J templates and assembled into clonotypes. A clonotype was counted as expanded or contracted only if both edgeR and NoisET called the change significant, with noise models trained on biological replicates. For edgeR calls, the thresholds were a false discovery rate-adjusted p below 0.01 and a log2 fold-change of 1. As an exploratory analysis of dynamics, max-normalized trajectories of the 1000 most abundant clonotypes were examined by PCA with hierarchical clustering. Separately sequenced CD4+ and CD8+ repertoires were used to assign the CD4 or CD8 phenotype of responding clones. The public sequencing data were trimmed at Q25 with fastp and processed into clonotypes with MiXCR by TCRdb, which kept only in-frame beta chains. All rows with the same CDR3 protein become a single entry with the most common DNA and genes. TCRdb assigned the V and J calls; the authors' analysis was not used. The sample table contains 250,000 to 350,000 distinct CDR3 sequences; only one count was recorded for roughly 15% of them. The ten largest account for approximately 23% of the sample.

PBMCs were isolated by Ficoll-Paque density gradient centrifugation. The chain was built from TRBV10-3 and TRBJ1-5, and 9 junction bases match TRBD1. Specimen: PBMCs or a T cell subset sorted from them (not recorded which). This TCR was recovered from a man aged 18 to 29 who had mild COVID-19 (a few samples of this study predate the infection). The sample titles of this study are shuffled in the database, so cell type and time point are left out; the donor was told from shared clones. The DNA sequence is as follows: TGTGCCATCAGGAAGACAGGGGGTAATCAGCCCCAGCATTTT. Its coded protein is CAIRKTGGNQPQHF.